Each of the 10 T cell receptor beta chains below was sequenced from the same sample in a study of cytomegalovirus exposure and HLA in healthy donors. The primer mix had 60 Vbeta and 13 Jbeta primers. TCRdb's table, derived via immunoSEQ multiplex PCR, lists solely in-frame clones and lacks some. The sample has 84,000 or so clones, 70% to 85% seen once. The sequenced material came from PBMCs. The receptors shown here come from a woman aged 50 to 65 in good health and CMV-seronegative.

V gene TRBV6-4 combines with J gene TRBJ2-1; 9 positions match TRBD2. The J segment lost 5 bases and the V segment lost 3 bases, leaving 2 bases of the junction unmatched. Germline lookup yields CDR1 MRHNA and CDR2 SNTAGT. CDR3 length: 14 residues. CDR3 DNA sequence: TGTGCCAGCAGTGATAGCGGGGGTGACAATGAGCAGTTCTTC. Its translation is CASSDSGGDNEQFF.

In DNA form, the CDR3 reads TGCGCCAGCAGCCAAGACAGGGCGTCCTCCTATAATTCACCCCTCCACTTT. Translation gives CASSQDRASSYNSPLHF. The genes are TRBV4-1 and TRBJ1-6; D may be TRBD1 (5 bases). The length of the CDR3 is 17 residues. V was cut by 0 bases and J by 0 bases, with 9 bases left in between. The V gene's germline CDR1 is MGHRA and CDR2 YSYEKL.

This chain joins TRBV5-4 and TRBJ2-2; D possibly corresponds to TRBD1 (6 bases). This CDR3 contains 15 residues. The V end lost 1 base, the J end lost 0 bases, and 7 bases lay between the germline ends. Germline assignment: CDR1 SGHNT and CDR2 YYREEE (reference sequence). The CDR3 sequence is CASSLPGANTGELFF. CDR3 nucleotide sequence: TGTGCCAGCAGCTTGCCAGGGGCGAACACCGGGGAGCTGTTTTTT.

The chain is built from TRBV5-1 and TRBJ2-2, with D possibly being TRBD2 (6 bases). CDR3 length equals 15 residues. The germline V gene encodes CDR1 SGHRS and CDR2 YFSETQ. Deletions cut 3 bases from V and 7 bases from J, with 16 bases between. CDR3 protein: CASSWDSGLGGELFF. The CDR3 nucleotides are TGCGCCAGCAGCTGGGACTCTGGACTTGGCGGGGAGCTGTTTTTT.

Points on this clone: The same CDR3 can be traced to other DNA sequences in this sample. The chain employs TRBV6-5 and TRBJ1-2; the D is unclear. Trimming removed 0 bases from V and 1 base from J, with 3 bases in between. The CDR3 loop spans 13 amino acids. Germline lookup yields CDR1 MNHEY and CDR2 SVGAGI. CDR3 residues: CASSYSRNYGYTF. In DNA form, the CDR3 reads TGTGCCAGCAGTTACTCTCGTAACTATGGCTACACCTTC.

The chain links TRBV6-4 to TRBJ2-1; D may be TRBD2 (6 bases). Germline loops: CDR1 MRHNA, CDR2 SNTAGT. Between the trimmed V and J ends, which lost 5 bases and 0 bases, there was a span of 11 bases. CDR3 length: 15 residues. CDR3 amino acids: CASSPWGDSYNEQFF. The DNA for the CDR3 is TGTGCCAGCAGTCCCTGGGGGGACTCCTACAATGAGCAGTTCTTC.

The rearrangement joins TRBV19 to TRBJ1-2, with D perhaps matching TRBD1 (5 bases). Germline assignment: CDR1 LNHDA and CDR2 SQIVND (reference sequence). The CDR3 contains 11 residues. V was cut by 7 bases and J by 8 bases, with 11 bases left in between. CDR3 nucleotides: TGTGCCAGTATGCAGGGTGGAGGCTACACCTTC. Encoded protein: CASMQGGGYTF.

There are a few counts of this clone. CDR3 DNA: TGTGCCAGCAGCTTGACTAGCGGGAGGGCCCGCACAGATACGCAGTATTTT. Its translation: CASSLTSGRARTDTQYF. This chain links TRBV13 with TRBJ2-3; 14 positions match TRBD2. Germline V lookup: CDR1 PRHDT, CDR2 FYEKMQ (reference sequence). This CDR3 has 17 residues. The trim removed 3 bases at V and 1 base at J, leaving 3 bases unmatched.

The CDR3 bases are TGTGCCAGCAGCTTAACTATCGCGGCTGGAAACACCATATATTTT. It translates to CASSLTIAAGNTIYF. This chain joins TRBV7-2 and TRBJ1-3; no clear D gene. The ends were cut back, 2 bases at V and 2 bases at J, with 10 bases in the middle. This CDR3 has 15 amino acids. Germline CDR1 is SGHTA and CDR2 is FQGNSA.

The genes are TRBV5-1 and TRBJ1-1, with D hard to call. This CDR3 region has 14 residues. Trimming took 0 bases from V and 0 from J, leaving 6 bases between them. Germline CDR1 SGHRS, CDR2 YFSETQ. CDR3 sequence (DNA): TGCGCCAGCAGCTTGGGGCAGGTGAACACTGAAGCTTTCTTT. This gives the protein CASSLGQVNTEAFF. The full variable domain, completed using reference TRBV5-1 and TRBJ1-1, is KAGVTQTPRYLIKTRGQQVTLSCSPISGHRSVSWYQQTPGQGLQFLFEYFSETQRNKGNFPGRFSGRQFSNSRSEMNVSTLELGDSALYLCASSLGQVNTEAFFGQGTRLTVV.